Each of the 17 T cell receptor beta chains below was sequenced from the same sample in a study of PD-L1 blockade in urothelial cancer. TCRdb's table, derived via immunoSEQ multiplex PCR, lists solely in-frame clones and lacks some. The table lists roughly 120,000 clones, 85% to 90% of them singletons. Time point noted: peripheral blood 6 weeks after treatment start. Sample: PBMCs, taken around atezolizumab (anti-PD-L1) treatment. The receptors shown here come from a man in his sixties with urothelial cancer.

The chain carries TRBV7-6 and TRBJ2-7, with D possibly TRBD2 on 6 matching bases. The CDR3 sequence is 13 residues long. Trimming left V 5 bases short and J 2 bases short, with 10 bases between. Per germline, CDR1 SGHVS and CDR2 FNYEAQ. CDR3 protein: CASSARGTYEQYF. In DNA form, the CDR3 reads TGTGCCAGCAGCGCGCGGGGAACCTACGAGCAGTACTTC.

This clone was recorded once. This chain links TRBV11-3 with TRBJ2-7, with 11 bases fitting TRBD2. The CDR3 is 15 amino acids. CDR1 and CDR2 (germline): SGHNT, YENEEA. Losses at the gene ends were 0 bases for V and 4 bases for J; bases not matched to a gene: 2. The CDR3 protein is CASSLETSGTYEQYF. The CDR3 region has the DNA TGTGCCAGCAGCTTAGAGACTAGCGGGACTTACGAGCAGTACTTC. Drawing the rest from reference TRBV11-3 and TRBJ2-7, the complete variable domain is EAGVVQSPRYKIIEKKQPVAFWCNPISGHNTLYWYLQNLGQGPELLIRYENEEAVDDSQLPKDRFSAERLKGVDSTLKIQPAELGDSAVYLCASSLETSGTYEQYFGPGTRLTVT.

The chain uses TRBV29-1 and TRBJ2-5; tentatively, D is TRBD1 (5 bases). The germline V gene has CDR1 SQVTM and CDR2 ANQGSEA. The V end lost 8 bases, the J end lost 9 bases, and 19 bases lay between the germline ends. CDR3 size: 12 residues. CDR3 bases: TGCAGCCCACGGACGGCCGTAGGGGCCCAGTACTTC. Amino acid sequence: CSPRTAVGAQYF.

The V call is TRBV6-5, the J call TRBJ2-7, with 14 bases that match TRBD2. The germline V gene encodes CDR1 MNHEY and CDR2 SVGAGI. The CDR3 extends over 14 amino acids. The V gene end was trimmed by 4 bases and the J gene end by 9 bases; junction bases not matched to a gene: 5. CDR3 amino acids: CASSSTSGGAGQYF. The DNA of the CDR3 is TGTGCCAGCAGTTCGACTAGCGGGGGGGCGGGGCAGTACTTC.

The chain's CDR3 is CASRGLKGYTF. CDR3 coding DNA: TGTGCCAGCAGGGGGCTTAAAGGCTACACCTTC. This chain uses TRBV7-9 with TRBJ1-2, with a tentative D call TRBD1 (5 bases). The CDR3 length is 11 residues. Trimming took off 6 bases at V and 8 bases at J, with 10 bases between the two ends. Germline-derived CDR1 and CDR2 are SEHNR and FQNEAQ (reference sequence).

The chain carries TRBV7-9 and TRBJ1-3; D is uncertain. The CDR3 runs to 17 residues. V was clipped by 3 bases and J by 0 bases, with 15 bases between them. Germline V gene sequence: CDR1 SEHNR, CDR2 FQNEAQ (reference sequence). Here the CDR3 DNA reads TGTGCCAGCAGCTTTTTTATTTCGGCGGACTCTGGAAACACCATATATTTT. As protein: CASSFFISADSGNTIYF.

The chain is built from TRBV2 and TRBJ1-2; D ambiguous. This CDR3 contains 14 residues. The germline V and J ends were trimmed by 3 bases and 4 bases, with 12 bases remaining between them. Germline CDR1 SNHLY, CDR2 FYNNEI. The CDR3 region has the DNA TGTGCCAGCAGTGATACCCCCAGAGGCTATGGCTACACCTTC. Protein sequence: CASSDTPRGYGYTF.

The genes are TRBV18 and TRBJ2-3, with TRBD2 matching 11 bases. With V trimmed by 3 bases and J by 2 bases, 7 bases remained unmatched. This CDR3 has 17 residues. Germline V gene lookup returns CDR1 KGHSH and CDR2 LQKENI. The DNA for the CDR3 is TGTGCCAGCTCACCTATACTAGCGGGGGCGTACACAGATACGCAGTATTTT. Translated: CASSPILAGAYTDTQYF.

V gene TRBV15 combines with J gene TRBJ2-2; D is perhaps TRBD1 (5 bases). Germline loops: CDR1 LNHNV, CDR2 YYDKDF (reference sequence). Trimming took 5 bases from V and 2 from J, leaving 12 bases between them. The CDR3 sequence is 15 residues long. The CDR3 DNA reads TGTGCCACCAGCTTCGGACACGTAAACACCGGGGAGCTGTTTTTT. This codes for CATSFGHVNTGELFF.

The gene calls are TRBV29-1 and TRBJ2-5, with a tentative D call TRBD2 (5 bases). V dropped 6 bases and J dropped 3 bases, with 11 bases sitting between them. CDR1 is SQVTM and CDR2 is ANQGSEA in the germline V gene. The length of the CDR3 is 12 residues. This CDR3 is CSVERSEETQYF. CDR3 bases: TGCAGCGTCGAGCGGTCAGAAGAGACCCAGTACTTC.

This clone has just one count. The CDR3 here is CASSPTSAYYNEQFF. CDR3 in DNA: TGTGCCAGCAGCCCAACTAGCGCTTACTACAATGAGCAGTTCTTC. V usage is TRBV9 and J usage is TRBJ2-1; TRBD2 matches at 7 bases. Unmatched junction bases numbered 7, after V lost 4 bases and J lost 3 bases. CDR1 and CDR2 from the germline V gene are SGDLS and YYNGEE. The CDR3 totals 15 residues.

V and J are TRBV6-5 and TRBJ2-4, with 10 bases lining up with TRBD1. Germline-derived CDR1 and CDR2 are MNHEY and SVGAGI. This CDR3 comprises 16 residues. V shed 4 bases, J shed 2 bases, and the junction held 5 bases outside the gene matches. Here the CDR3 reads CASSSTGGESKNIQYF. The CDR3 DNA reads TGTGCCAGCAGTTCGACAGGGGGCGAGTCCAAAAACATTCAGTACTTC.

The gene calls are TRBV11-2 and TRBJ2-3; the match to TRBD1 covers 8 bases. J gave up 6 bases and V 9 bases, and 8 bases lay outside the gene matches. The CDR3 totals 13 residues. CDR1 is SGHAT and CDR2 is FQNNGV in the germline V gene. The CDR3 protein is CARGTGSSDTQYF. CDR3 in DNA: TGTGCCAGAGGGACAGGCAGTTCGGATACGCAGTATTTT.

This clone was detected many times. The rearrangement links TRBV4-2 to TRBJ1-1; 9 nucleotides agree with TRBD1. The CDR3 runs to 13 residues. Germline V gene sequence: CDR1 LGHNA, CDR2 YNFKEQ. J was trimmed by 8 bases and V by 3 bases; bases with no gene match: 4. The CDR3 coding sequence is TGTGCCAGCAGCCATCAAACAGGGGGCGAAGCTTTCTTT. Its protein is CASSHQTGGEAFF.

V gene TRBV19 combines with J gene TRBJ2-7; 8 bases fit TRBD1. The CDR3 has 12 amino acids. The ends lost 10 bases at V and 5 bases at J; junction bases unmatched: 7. Germline lookup yields CDR1 LNHDA and CDR2 SQIVND (reference sequence). This chain's CDR3 is CATTGAAHEQYF. The CDR3, as DNA: TGTGCCACGACAGGGGCCGCTCACGAGCAGTACTTC.

The chain is built from TRBV6-6 and TRBJ2-7; possible D gene TRBD1, 5 bases. V shed 4 bases and J shed 6 bases, with 13 bases lying between them. This CDR3 has 13 residues. In germline, CDR1 is MNHNY, CDR2 SVGAGI (reference sequence). The CDR3: CASSSSGQGEQYF. The DNA of the CDR3 is TGTGCCAGCAGTTCTTCCGGACAAGGCGAGCAGTACTTC.

The chain is built from TRBV2 and TRBJ1-5, with TRBD1 identical over 7 bases. Germline CDR1 and CDR2: SNHLY and FYNNEI. V shed 3 bases and J 7 bases; nucleotides not matched to a gene: 12. The CDR3 has 16 residues. The CDR3 loop reads CASSEFNRGLLQPQHF. CDR3 in DNA: TGTGCCAGCAGTGAGTTCAACAGGGGTCTCCTCCAGCCCCAGCATTTT.